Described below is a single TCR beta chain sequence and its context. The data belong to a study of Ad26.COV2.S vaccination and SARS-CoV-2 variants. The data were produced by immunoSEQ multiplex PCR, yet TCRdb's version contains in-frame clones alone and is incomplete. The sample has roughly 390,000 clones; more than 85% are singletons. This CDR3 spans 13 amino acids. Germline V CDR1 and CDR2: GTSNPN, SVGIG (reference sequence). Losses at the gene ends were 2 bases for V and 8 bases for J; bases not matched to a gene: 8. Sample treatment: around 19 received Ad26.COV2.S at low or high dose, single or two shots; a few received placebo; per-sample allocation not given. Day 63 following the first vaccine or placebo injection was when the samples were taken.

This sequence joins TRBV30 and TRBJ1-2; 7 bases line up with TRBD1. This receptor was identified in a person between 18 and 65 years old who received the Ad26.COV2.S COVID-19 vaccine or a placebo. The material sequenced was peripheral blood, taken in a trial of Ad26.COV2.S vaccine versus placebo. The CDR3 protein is CAWSRTGVEGYTF. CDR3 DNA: TGTGCCTGGAGTAGAACAGGGGTTGAGGGCTACACCTTC. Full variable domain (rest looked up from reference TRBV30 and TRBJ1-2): SQTIHQWPATLVQPVGSPLSLECTVEGTSNPNLYWYRQAAGRGLQLLFYSVGIGQISSEVPQNLSASRPQDRQFILSSKKLLLSDSGFYLCAWSRTGVEGYTFGSGTRLTVV.